Listed here are 26 T cell receptor beta chains from one sample, sequenced in a study of shared clonotypes between healthy human individuals. Assay: immunoSEQ multiplex PCR; the TCRdb copy retains only in-frame clones and omits some. The sample holds about 2.2 million clones; approximately 92% are singletons and the top ten take approximately 1.6%. The naive CD8 fraction comprised CD45RO-negative cells positively selected for CCR7 and excluded terminally differentiated effector memory CD45RA+ cells. The sequenced sample was naive CD8+ T cells from PBMCs. The receptors shown here come from a man between 18 and 29 years old in good health. Some clones in this sample may be carry-over from other donors' samples.

The gene calls are TRBV19 and TRBJ2-4; 14 nucleotides match TRBD2. This CDR3 is 15 amino acids long. The germline gives CDR1 LNHDA, CDR2 SQIVND (reference sequence). With 3 bases clipped from V and 7 bases from J, the junction kept 2 bases outside the gene matches. This chain's CDR3 is CASSIGLAGGNIQYF. The CDR3 DNA is TGTGCCAGTAGTATTGGACTAGCGGGAGGCAACATTCAGTACTTC.

The rearrangement uses TRBV27 and TRBJ2-7, with D possibly matching TRBD1 (6 bases). This CDR3 has 17 amino acids. The V end lost 1 base, the J end lost 4 bases, and 20 bases lay between the germline ends. In germline, CDR1 is MNHEY, CDR2 SMNVEV (reference sequence). The CDR3 region is CASSLFPGVASRYEQYF. The CDR3 bases are TGTGCCAGCAGTTTATTCCCAGGGGTGGCCTCCAGGTACGAGCAGTACTTC.

The chain uses TRBV7-2 and TRBJ2-1; D may be TRBD2 (5 bases). Germline-derived CDR1 and CDR2 are SGHTA and FQGNSA. The germline V and J ends were trimmed by 4 bases and 4 bases, with 11 bases remaining between them. The CDR3 length is 14 residues. CDR3 sequence: CASSSREKYNEQFF. The CDR3 DNA follows: TGTGCCAGCAGCTCCCGGGAAAAATACAATGAGCAGTTCTTC.

The chain is built from TRBV4-1 and TRBJ2-6; no reliable D call. The length of the CDR3 is 15 residues. Germline V gene data show CDR1 as MGHRA and CDR2 as YSYEKL. V lost 5 bases, J lost 0 bases, and 8 bases lay in between. The CDR3 here is CASSNWGSGANVLTF. DNA of the CDR3: TGCGCCAGCAGCAATTGGGGCTCTGGGGCCAACGTCCTGACTTTC.

This clone was seen once. The V gene is TRBV9, the J gene TRBJ2-2; D ambiguous. V was clipped by 4 bases and J by 1 base, with 26 bases between them. CDR1 and CDR2 from the germline V gene are SGDLS and YYNGEE. The CDR3 is 20 residues long. In nucleotides, the CDR3 is TGTGCCAGCAGCACTCCCTCGACCCATGGAGCTAACTTGAACACCGGGGAGCTGTTTTTT. It translates to CASSTPSTHGANLNTGELFF.

With regard to this clone: Other DNA sequences in the same sample also yield this CDR3. J is TRBJ2-7 and V is TRBV19; D is unresolved. V dropped 1 base and J dropped 0 bases, with 7 bases sitting between them. The CDR3 is 14 amino acids. Germline lookup yields CDR1 LNHDA and CDR2 SQIVND (reference sequence). CDR3 residues: CASSIGFSSYEQYF. In DNA, the CDR3 is TGTGCCAGTAGTATAGGGTTTAGCTCCTACGAGCAGTACTTC.

J is TRBJ1-2 and V is TRBV15; 9 positions agree with TRBD1. This CDR3 comprises 14 residues. V trimming: 0 bases; J trimming: 8 bases; junction bases outside the gene matches: 4. CDR1 LNHNV and CDR2 YYDKDF come from the germline V gene (reference sequence). The CDR3 nucleotides read TGTGCCACCAGCAGAGAACAGGGGGCAGGAGGCTACACCTTC. This encodes CATSREQGAGGYTF.

The V call is TRBV27, the J call TRBJ1-2, with a weak D call TRBD1 (5 bases). The CDR3 covers 14 residues. Germline CDR1 and CDR2: MNHEY and SMNVEV (reference sequence). V was cut by 5 bases and J by 7 bases, with 17 bases left in between. The CDR3 reads CASSLRKQVPGYTF. The CDR3 bases are TGTGCCAGCAGTCTAAGAAAACAGGTCCCTGGCTACACCTTC.

This chain joins TRBV9 and TRBJ1-2; D possibly corresponds to TRBD1 (6 bases). The CDR3 consists of 14 residues. Trimming took 3 bases from V and 3 from J, leaving 12 bases between them. Germline lookup yields CDR1 SGDLS and CDR2 YYNGEE. CDR3 in amino acids: CASSASGAHYGYTF. The DNA of the CDR3 is TGTGCCAGCAGCGCCTCAGGGGCTCACTATGGCTACACCTTC.

The chain joins TRBV27 to TRBJ2-1; TRBD1 is a possible D gene (6 bases). The length of the CDR3 is 15 residues. Trimming stripped 2 bases from V and 5 bases from J, with 13 bases between. Germline V gene sequence: CDR1 MNHEY, CDR2 SMNVEV (reference sequence). The CDR3 DNA follows: TGTGCCAGCAGTTTAATAGGGGGAAAAAACAATGAGCAGTTCTTC. Translated, it gives CASSLIGGKNNEQFF.

The chain employs TRBV11-2 and TRBJ2-3; TRBD2 aligns across 11 bases. J was trimmed by 6 bases and V by 5 bases; bases with no gene match: 7. Germline V lookup: CDR1 SGHAT, CDR2 FQNNGV. The CDR3 spans 15 residues. The CDR3 DNA follows: TGTGCCAGCAGCCGTACCGGGACTAGCGGTGATACGCAGTATTTT. It codes for CASSRTGTSGDTQYF.

This sequence joins TRBV5-1 and TRBJ2-7, with TRBD2 matching over 8 bases. The germline V gene encodes CDR1 SGHRS and CDR2 YFSETQ. The CDR3 has 16 residues. With V trimmed by 4 bases and J by 5 bases, 14 bases remained unmatched. The CDR3 DNA follows: TGCGCCAGCAGCCCCCCCACTAGCGGCACGATACACGAGCAGTACTTC. Its translation is CASSPPTSGTIHEQYF.

V is TRBV7-6 and J is TRBJ1-1; D gene uncertain. Germline V gene data show CDR1 as SGHVS and CDR2 as FNYEAQ. CDR3 size: 14 residues. Deletions cut 1 base from V and 3 bases from J, with 9 bases between. The CDR3 nucleotides read TGTGCCAGCAGCTTAGGTGAGGGTTACACTGAAGCTTTCTTT. This encodes CASSLGEGYTEAFF.

A remark on this clone: The sample contains more than one DNA sequence encoding this CDR3. V is TRBV19 and J is TRBJ2-7, with TRBD1 as a possible D gene (6 bases). The germline CDR1 and CDR2 sequences are LNHDA and SQIVND (reference sequence). V was trimmed by 3 bases and J by 4 bases, leaving 13 bases between them. CDR3 length: 14 amino acids. CDR3 in DNA: TGTGCCAGTAGTATCGCAGGGGAATCTTACGAGCAGTACTTC. Translated: CASSIAGESYEQYF.

V usage is TRBV9 and J usage is TRBJ2-1, with TRBD2 identical over 8 bases. Unmatched junction bases numbered 9, after V lost 4 bases and J lost 3 bases. The CDR3 is 16 residues long. Germline loops: CDR1 SGDLS, CDR2 YYNGEE. The DNA of the CDR3 is TGTGCCAGCAGCCCCCGGGGTAGCGGGATCTACAATGAGCAGTTCTTC. This encodes CASSPRGSGIYNEQFF.

V gene TRBV7-6 combines with J gene TRBJ1-1; 7 nucleotides match TRBD1. V dropped 6 bases and J dropped 8; count of bases not matched to a gene: 18. Per the germline V gene, CDR1 is SGHVS and CDR2 is FNYEAQ. The CDR3 consists of 16 residues. The CDR3 coding sequence is TGTGCCAGCAGTTTGGGACAGCGCCTACCCACTGAGGAAGCTTTCTTT. It translates to CASSLGQRLPTEEAFF.

As to this clone: This sample also contains other DNA sequences that code for the same CDR3. The chain combines TRBV28 with TRBJ1-1; D gene uncertain. Per the germline V gene, CDR1 is MDHEN and CDR2 is SYDVKM. The CDR3 is 12 amino acids. Trimming cost V 5 bases and J 5 bases, with 9 bases left between them. The CDR3 sequence: CASSPKWTEAFF. The CDR3 region has the DNA TGTGCCAGCAGTCCAAAGTGGACTGAAGCTTTCTTT.

The rearrangement uses TRBV5-4 and TRBJ2-7, with D perhaps matching TRBD1 (6 bases). CDR1 and CDR2 (germline): SGHNT, YYREEE (reference sequence). Trimming pared 3 bases from V and 4 bases from J, leaving 14 bases between. This CDR3 region has 14 residues. In DNA, the CDR3 is TGTGCCAGCAGCTCGTGGGACACCCCATACGAGCAGTACTTC. It is translated as CASSSWDTPYEQYF.

The genes are TRBV7-9 and TRBJ2-3; D remains unclear. Germline-derived CDR1 and CDR2 are SEHNR and FQNEAQ (reference sequence). CDR3 length: 14 amino acids. V was pared by 6 bases and J by 4 bases, with 14 bases between. CDR3 in amino acids: CASRPISLADTQYF. CDR3 bases: TGTGCCAGCAGACCGATCTCTCTGGCAGATACGCAGTATTTT.

This chain uses TRBV27 with TRBJ2-1, with 9 bases matching TRBD2. Losses at the gene ends were 7 bases for V and 5 bases for J; bases not matched to a gene: 9. This CDR3 has 15 residues. CDR1 and CDR2 (germline): MNHEY, SMNVEV (reference sequence). CDR3 in DNA: TGTGCCAGCAATCCGCGGGAGGGCCCTCACAATGAGCAGTTCTTC. Protein sequence: CASNPREGPHNEQFF.

The V call is TRBV29-1, the J call TRBJ1-1; D possibly corresponds to TRBD1 (6 bases). CDR3 length equals 13 residues. Germline V lookup: CDR1 SQVTM, CDR2 ANQGSEA. Trimming left V 5 bases short and J 3 bases short, with 13 bases between. The CDR3 region has the DNA TGCAGCGTTCTAGGGGGGCAAGACACTGAAGCTTTCTTT. Translation gives CSVLGGQDTEAFF.

This clone is a singleton in its sample. V usage is TRBV25-1 and J usage is TRBJ2-1; 9 bases match TRBD2. J was trimmed by 4 bases and V by 1 base; bases with no gene match: 2. The germline V gene has CDR1 MGHDK and CDR2 SYGVNS. The CDR3 contains 15 residues. The CDR3 protein is CASSESSGKYNEQFF. CDR3 in DNA: TGTGCCAGCAGTGAATCTAGCGGGAAATACAATGAGCAGTTCTTC.

The rearrangement joins TRBV6-5 to TRBJ2-5; D ambiguous. This CDR3 is 13 amino acids long. V was pared by 4 bases and J by 2 bases, with 8 bases between. Germline V lookup: CDR1 MNHEY, CDR2 SVGAGI. CDR3 region: CASSLDIQETQYF. DNA for the CDR3: TGTGCCAGCAGTTTAGATATACAAGAGACCCAGTACTTC.

This clone was recorded a few times. This chain joins TRBV19 and TRBJ1-5; D unresolved. The V end lost 3 bases, the J end lost 0 bases, and 3 bases lay between the germline ends. Germline loops: CDR1 LNHDA, CDR2 SQIVND (reference sequence). The CDR3 runs to 13 residues. The CDR3 region is CASSMDSNQPQHF. The CDR3 bases are TGTGCCAGTAGTATGGATAGCAATCAGCCCCAGCATTTT.

This chain uses TRBV28 with TRBJ2-3; 7 bases are shared with TRBD1. This CDR3 contains 14 residues. Germline CDR1 is MDHEN and CDR2 is SYDVKM. Germline trimming cut 3 bases from V and 2 bases from J; bases unmatched to any gene: 2. The CDR3 spells CASSLTGPTDTQYF. The CDR3 DNA is TGTGCCAGCAGTTTGACAGGGCCCACAGATACGCAGTATTTT.

This rearrangement joins TRBV25-1 to TRBJ2-1; 9 bases are shared with TRBD2. Germline V gene lookup returns CDR1 MGHDK and CDR2 SYGVNS. The CDR3 loop spans 15 amino acids. V shed 2 bases and J 4 bases; nucleotides not matched to a gene: 3. The CDR3 bases are TGTGCCAGCAGTGAAGGACTAGCGACGTACAATGAGCAGTTCTTC. It encodes CASSEGLATYNEQFF.